Listed here are 9 T cell receptor beta chains from one sample, sequenced in a study of T-cell reconstitution after alpha-beta-depleted transplantation in children. TCRbeta library construction was performed incorporating unique molecular identifiers. In TCRdb, the PCR reads were re-called with MiXCR into one record per CDR3 protein. The sample shows a few hundred thousand distinct CDR3 sequences, 11% of them seen only once. The sequencing here drew on PBMCs, taken before TCRalphabeta/CD19-depleted stem cell transplant. Source of these receptors: a child less than two years old with acute myeloid leukemia, due to receive a stem cell transplant.

This clonotype was recorded many times. V usage is TRBV7-2 and J usage is TRBJ1-6; the D is unclear. Trimming removed 2 bases at V and 6 bases at J, with 8 bases between. The germline gives CDR1 SGHTA, CDR2 FQGNSA. The CDR3 loop spans 14 amino acids. CDR3 loop: CASSLLGSNSPLHF. The DNA for the CDR3 is TGTGCCAGCAGCTTATTAGGCAGTAATTCACCCCTCCACTTT.

This clonotype occurred many times. This chain uses TRBV29-1 with TRBJ2-1, with D maybe TRBD1 (7 bases). The CDR3 is made up of 13 amino acids. V was cut by 2 bases and J by 6 bases, with 11 bases left in between. From germline, CDR1 is SQVTM and CDR2 ANQGSEA. This CDR3 is CSVESQGGNEQFF. Here the CDR3 DNA reads TGCAGCGTTGAAAGTCAGGGGGGCAATGAGCAGTTCTTC.

This clonotype was counted at least ten times. The gene calls are TRBV6-5 and TRBJ2-7; 9 nucleotides line up with TRBD2. Germline V gives CDR1 MNHEY, CDR2 SVGAGI. V lost 4 bases to trimming and J lost 2 bases; unmatched junction nucleotides: 6. This CDR3 spans 15 amino acids. The CDR3 protein is CASSSWTSETYEQYF. CDR3 bases: TGTGCCAGCAGTTCCTGGACTAGCGAGACCTACGAGCAGTACTTC.

About this clonotype itself: This sequence may be a read error, since a much larger clone differs from it by one base. The chain's CDR3 is CATSRTGENEKLLF. DNA for the CDR3: TGTGCCACCAGCAGGACAGGGGAAAATGAAAAACTGCTTTTT. V and J are TRBV15 and TRBJ1-4; 8 bases line up with TRBD1. CDR3 length equals 14 residues. Germline V CDR1 and CDR2: LNHNV, YYDKDF (reference sequence).

This clonotype was seen more than once but under ten times. The chain recombines TRBV14 with TRBJ2-3; 9 nucleotides line up with TRBD2. The CDR3 consists of 14 residues. Per germline, CDR1 SGHDN and CDR2 FVKESK. J lost 8 bases, V lost 2 bases, and 5 bases had no gene match. CDR3: CASSQLAGAATQYF. Here the CDR3 DNA reads TGTGCCAGCAGCCAATTAGCGGGAGCAGCTACGCAGTATTTT.

This clonotype came up many times. The chain employs TRBV9 and TRBJ2-5, with D perhaps TRBD1 or TRBD2 (5 bases each). This CDR3 is 17 amino acids long. The V and J ends lost 4 bases and 3 bases respectively, with 22 bases between them. CDR1 and CDR2 (germline): SGDLS, YYNGEE. The CDR3 loop reads CASSSGRQRGEKETQYF. The CDR3 DNA is TGTGCCAGCAGCTCCGGGCGACAGCGAGGGGAGAAAGAGACCCAGTACTTC.

This clonotype has at least ten counts. The chain joins TRBV7-2 to TRBJ1-4; a possible D gene is TRBD1 (5 bases). The germline V and J ends were trimmed by 1 base and 1 base, with 13 bases remaining between them. Germline assignment: CDR1 SGHTA and CDR2 FQGNSA. CDR3 size: 17 residues. The CDR3 reads CASSLGGPGRTNEKLFF. CDR3 in DNA: TGTGCCAGCAGCTTAGGGGGCCCGGGGCGAACTAATGAAAAACTGTTTTTT. Looking up the rest from reference TRBV7-2 and TRBJ1-4 gives the full variable domain: GAGVSQSPSNKVTEKGKDVELRCDPISGHTALYWYRQSLGQGLEFLIYFQGNSAPDKSGLPSDRFSAERTGGSVSTLTIQRTQQEDSAVYLCASSLGGPGRTNEKLFFGSGTQLSVL.

This clonotype was seen at least ten times. This chain uses TRBV24-1 with TRBJ2-1; D might be TRBD1 (6 bases). Germline-derived CDR1 and CDR2 are KGHDR and SFDVKD. V dropped 6 bases and J dropped 4 bases, with 12 bases sitting between them. The length of the CDR3 is 14 residues. This CDR3 is CATSPQGSYNEQFF. The DNA for the CDR3 is TGTGCCACCAGTCCGCAGGGGAGTTACAATGAGCAGTTCTTC.

In this sample, this clonotype turned up many times. J is TRBJ2-5 and V is TRBV12-3 or TRBV12-4; 8 nucleotides align to TRBD2. The trim removed 5 bases at V and 8 bases at J, leaving 10 bases unmatched. The CDR3 is 14 residues long. The CDR3 here is CASSLARGAVTQYF. CDR3 bases: TGTGCCAGCAGTCTTGCGCGGGGGGCGGTCACCCAGTACTTC.